This T cell receptor beta chain appears in the sequencing data of a study of Ad26.COV2.S vaccination and SARS-CoV-2 variants (dated by TCRdb to the early 2020s). Context from the whole study: Vaccine-arm donors were drawn from COV1001, a multicentre, randomized, double-blind, placebo-controlled phase I-IIa trial of Ad26.COV2.S in healthy adults. Ad26.COV2.S was administered intramuscularly at 5 x 10^10 or 1 x 10^11 viral particles, either as a single shot or as two shots given 56 days apart. Trial participants were randomized into five groups of five, in which low-dose or high-dose Ad26.COV2.S was given once or twice, or placebo was given on both occasions. The TCR-sequenced set comprised approximately 32 samples: around 20 Ad26.COV2.S vaccine recipients, 5 placebo recipients and 8 SARS-CoV-2 convalescent individuals. Investigators remained blinded to trial group allocation during experiments and outcome assessment. The specificity and breadth of SARS-CoV-2-reactive T cell receptors after Ad26.COV2.S vaccination were assessed by TCRbeta repertoire sequencing.

TCRbeta CDR3 regions were sequenced with the immunoSEQ Assay. After extraction, genomic DNA underwent amplification by bias-controlled multiplex PCR, followed by high-throughput sequencing. The source study handled its data this way. To quantify the absolute abundance of each unique TCRbeta CDR3 region, sequences were collapsed and filtered. Usable DNA was measured by amplifying reference genes present in all nucleated cells, and TCRbeta template counts were normalized to that usable DNA to estimate T cell fraction. Repertoire TCRs were annotated as SARS-CoV-2-specific when V gene, CDR3 amino acid sequence and J gene were exactly matched to a known reactive TCR set. MIRA supplied the reference SARS-CoV-2 TCR set, which was filtered for enrichment in COVID-19-positive ImmuneCODE repertoires so that public or cross-reactive TCRs were removed. Drawing on the MIRA antigens, annotated TCRs were analysed further at the level of specific ORF or position within ORF. Depth was the summed frequency of annotated unique rearrangements, while breadth was defined as annotated unique rearrangements over total unique productive rearrangements. Group comparisons of TCR breadth used two-sided Wilcoxon rank-sum tests. TCRdb stores this immuneACCESS table with in-frame sequences only. Part of the clones is absent; in the studies checked, under half of the shortfall reflects unresolved V genes, and no reason is known for the rest. V and J calls and clone size are copied from that table; D and trimming were computed from the DNA. The sample includes about 390,000 clones, with about nine tenths observed a single time. 1.5% to 2% of the sample rests with the top ten.

This clone was found once. What this receptor recognizes is not known. Per-base qualities were not stored, and no clone one base away is much larger. Reading the germline V gene gives CDR1 MNHEY and CDR2 SVGEGT. Between the V and J ends, shortened by 6 bases and 6 bases respectively, the junction contains 12 bases. The CDR3 measures 12 amino acids from cysteine to phenylalanine. The only DNA kept is the CDR3, 36 bases in frame from the first base. The full study reports these points: Higher spike-specific TCR breadth was observed in Ad26.COV2.S recipients than in placebo recipients (P = 0.0014). According to the authors, total T cell responses may have been underestimated by the TCR breadth and depth analyses. After vaccination, substantial breadth of spike-specific CD8+ and CD4+ T cell responses was reported. Vaccine and placebo recipients had comparable non-spike TCR breadth, which fits with the vaccine containing only spike. Comparing responses between vaccine doses or regimens was not something the study was powered to do.

Interpreted using the paper, the treatment or condition label stands for: roughly 19 received Ad26.COV2.S at low or high dose, single or two shots; about 5 received placebo; per-sample allocation not given. Repertoires of vaccine and placebo recipients were sequenced from samples collected on day 63 after the first injection. Between 29 July and 7 August 2020, Cohort 1b enrolled 20 to 30 adults aged 18-55 years at one site in Boston, USA. Ad26.COV2.S consisted of a replication-incompetent adenovirus type 26 vector by which a prefusion-stabilized SARS-CoV-2 spike protein from the original Wuhan strain was expressed.

This receptor was taken from a person aged 18 to 65 who received the Ad26.COV2.S COVID-19 vaccine or a placebo. The rearranged chain carries TRBV6-2 or TRBV6-3 and TRBJ2-7; the D gene cannot be named for sure. The sample consisted of peripheral blood, taken in a trial of Ad26.COV2.S vaccine versus placebo. This receptor has the CDR3 CASSPPRREQYF. The sequenced DNA: TGTGCCAGCAGCCCCCCAAGGCGCGAGCAGTACTTC.